Shown below are 30 T cell receptor beta chains from a single sample sequenced in a study of blood T cell repertoires in COVID-19. Here immunoSEQ multiplex PCR was the method, and the copy in TCRdb shows in-frame clones only, minus some. The repertoire holds 300,000 to 350,000 clones, with around nine tenths as singletons. Sequencing was carried out using PBMCs or T cells enriched from blood (not recorded which). Source of these receptors: a woman in her 30s who had recovered from COVID-19.

The chain recombines TRBV11-2 with TRBJ2-1; D might be TRBD1 (6 bases). V was trimmed by 8 bases and J by 7 bases, leaving 18 bases between them. CDR1 SGHAT and CDR2 FQNNGV come from the germline V gene. There are 14 residues in the CDR3. CDR3 coding DNA: TGTGCCAGCGCAACGGGGTCGGGACATAATGAGCAGTTCTTC. Translation gives CASATGSGHNEQFF.

A single count supports this clone. The V gene is TRBV27, the J gene TRBJ2-2; a possible D gene is TRBD2 (6 bases). V shed 6 bases and J shed 2 bases, with 16 bases lying between them. The CDR3 totals 16 residues. Germline V CDR1 and CDR2: MNHEY, SMNVEV (reference sequence). CDR3 loop: CASRLVGTPNTGELFF. As DNA, the CDR3 is TGTGCCAGCAGGTTGGTCGGGACTCCCAACACCGGGGAGCTGTTTTTT.

The rearrangement links TRBV5-4 to TRBJ1-4, with 9 bases lining up with TRBD1. The trim removed 4 bases at V and 3 bases at J, leaving 10 bases unmatched. This CDR3 has 17 amino acids. Per germline, CDR1 SGHNT and CDR2 YYREEE (reference sequence). CDR3 sequence reads: CASSPNRGRIANEKLFF. For the CDR3, the DNA is TGTGCCAGCAGCCCAAACAGGGGGCGCATAGCTAATGAAAAACTGTTTTTT.

The chain recombines TRBV29-1 with TRBJ2-5; TRBD1 matches 9 bases. The germline V gene has CDR1 SQVTM and CDR2 ANQGSEA. With 4 bases clipped from V and 5 bases from J, the junction kept 8 bases outside the gene matches. The CDR3 runs to 14 residues. The CDR3 loop is CSVGGTGIFETQYF. The CDR3 nucleotides read TGCAGCGTTGGTGGGACAGGGATATTCGAGACCCAGTACTTC.

The chain couples TRBV3-1 (or the pseudogene TRBV3-2) to TRBJ1-4; D is uncertain. V was clipped by 0 bases and J by 10 bases, with 6 bases between them. The germline gives CDR1 LGHDT, CDR2 YNNKEL (reference sequence). CDR3 length: 12 amino acids. The CDR3 nucleotides are TGTGCCAGCAGCCAAGAGATCGGAAAACTGTTTTTT. Amino acid sequence: CASSQEIGKLFF.

The V gene is TRBV29-1, the J gene TRBJ2-3; TRBD2 might be the D (6 bases). Germline V gives CDR1 SQVTM, CDR2 ANQGSEA. CDR3 length equals 12 residues. V was clipped by 5 bases and J by 5 bases, with 11 bases between them. The DNA of the CDR3 is TGCAGCGTTTCCAGGGAGGAAGATACGCAGTATTTT. Encoded protein: CSVSREEDTQYF.

V usage is TRBV6-5 and J usage is TRBJ2-1, with TRBD2 identical over 8 bases. Looked up from germline, CDR1 is MNHEY and CDR2 is SVGAGI. The J segment lost 9 bases and the V segment lost 5 bases, leaving 9 bases of the junction unmatched. The CDR3 totals 14 residues. The CDR3 protein is CASSSGSLRGEQFF. The CDR3 DNA sequence: TGTGCCAGCAGTAGCGGGAGTCTGAGAGGTGAGCAGTTCTTC.

This chain joins TRBV5-5 and TRBJ2-1, with 10 bases that match TRBD1. The CDR3 is 15 residues long. The V gene end was trimmed by 4 bases and the J gene end by 9 bases; junction bases not matched to a gene: 10. In germline, CDR1 is SGHKS, CDR2 YYEKEE (reference sequence). The CDR3 nucleotides read TGTGCCAGCAGCCCTGACAGGGGGCTTTTTAGTGAGCAGTTCTTC. It is translated as CASSPDRGLFSEQFF.

The chain combines TRBV6-5 with TRBJ2-2; D remains ambiguous. The V gene lost 8 bases and the J gene lost 0 bases, with 7 bases spanning the gap. This CDR3 is 13 amino acids long. The germline CDR1 and CDR2 sequences are MNHEY and SVGAGI. CDR3 nucleotide sequence: TGTGCCAGCGGGCGAACGAACACCGGGGAGCTGTTTTTT. It codes for CASGRTNTGELFF.

This clone was seen more than once but under ten times. This chain links TRBV13 with TRBJ1-1, with 9 bases aligning to TRBD1. Trimming took 0 bases from V and 0 from J; bases not matched to a gene: 8. The CDR3 spans 18 residues. The germline CDR1 and CDR2 sequences are PRHDT and FYEKMQ (reference sequence). The CDR3 coding sequence is TGTGCCAGCAGCTTAGGCGTAACAGGGGGCCCCATGAACACTGAAGCTTTCTTT. Encoded protein: CASSLGVTGGPMNTEAFF.

The chain combines TRBV25-1 with TRBJ1-1; TRBD1 matches at 9 bases. V lost 3 bases, J lost 3 bases, and 8 bases stayed unmatched. Germline V gene sequence: CDR1 MGHDK, CDR2 SYGVNS. The CDR3 spans 16 residues. The DNA for the CDR3 is TGTGCCAGCAGTGACCAAACAGGGGGCGCGTACACTGAAGCTTTCTTT. It translates to CASSDQTGGAYTEAFF.

This clone turned up a few times. The chain employs TRBV2 and TRBJ2-2; no clear D gene. The CDR3 consists of 16 residues. Trimming took off 7 bases at V and 5 bases at J, with 20 bases between the two ends. Germline CDR1 SNHLY, CDR2 FYNNEI. The CDR3 nucleotides read TGTGCCAGCACCCGATGGGTAGCTGGCAATACCGGGGAGCTGTTTTTT. Its translation is CASTRWVAGNTGELFF.

The rearrangement joins TRBV6-5 to TRBJ2-7, with 9 bases that match TRBD1. The CDR3 contains 15 residues. V shed 6 bases and J 6 bases; nucleotides not matched to a gene: 12. CDR1 and CDR2 (germline): MNHEY, SVGAGI. The CDR3 sequence: CASSPGGTGSGEQYF. The CDR3 DNA reads as TGTGCCAGCAGCCCCGGGGGGACAGGGAGTGGCGAGCAGTACTTC.

The V call is TRBV19, the J call TRBJ1-1; D call uncertain. The CDR3 loop spans 13 amino acids. The V gene lost 4 bases and the J gene lost 1 base, with 7 bases spanning the gap. Germline CDR1 is LNHDA and CDR2 is SQIVND (reference sequence). CDR3 amino acids: CASSRARNTEAFF. The CDR3 DNA reads as TGTGCCAGTAGTAGGGCCAGGAACACTGAAGCTTTCTTT.

This clone was observed a few times. V usage is TRBV28 and J usage is TRBJ1-6; maybe TRBD1 (6 bases). From germline, CDR1 is MDHEN and CDR2 SYDVKM. V gave up 3 bases and J gave up 5 bases, with 11 bases separating them. The CDR3 has 15 amino acids. The CDR3 sequence is CASSLATGDNSPLHF. DNA of the CDR3: TGTGCCAGCAGTTTGGCGACAGGAGATAATTCACCCCTCCACTTT.

This chain connects TRBV7-9 to TRBJ2-3; D is ambiguous. Trimming cost V 0 bases and J 2 bases, with 15 bases left between them. This CDR3 spans 17 amino acids. The germline V gene has CDR1 SEHNR and CDR2 FQNEAQ (reference sequence). CDR3 sequence reads: CASSLARSTLPTDTQYF. The DNA for the CDR3 is TGTGCCAGCAGCTTAGCGCGTTCCACGTTACCCACAGATACGCAGTATTTT.

The rearrangement joins TRBV15 to TRBJ2-2, with 9 bases that match TRBD1. The germline V gene encodes CDR1 LNHNV and CDR2 YYDKDF (reference sequence). Trimming removed 3 bases from V and 9 bases from J; junction bases left unmatched: 8. The CDR3 loop spans 15 amino acids. DNA of the CDR3: TGTGCCACCAGCAGGGGACAGGGAGGGCCTCGGGAGCTGTTTTTT. Amino acid sequence: CATSRGQGGPRELFF. The complete variable domain, with remaining parts taken from reference TRBV15 and TRBJ2-2, reads DAMVIQNPRYQVTQFGKPVTLSCSQTLNHNVMYWYQQKSSQAPKLLFHYYDKDFNNEADTPDNFQSRRPNTSFCFLDIRSPGLGDTAMYLCATSRGQGGPRELFFGEGSRLTVL.

The chain recombines TRBV6-6 with TRBJ1-2; 8 bases align to TRBD1. The germline gives CDR1 MNHNY, CDR2 SVGAGI (reference sequence). V was clipped by 11 bases and J by 4 bases; unmatched bases: 15. This CDR3 region has 15 residues. The CDR3 region has the DNA TGTGCCGTTCAGTCGCAGGGGGCAACTCCCTATGGCTACACCTTC. It is translated as CAVQSQGATPYGYTF.

The V and J genes are TRBV9 and TRBJ1-2, with 8 positions matching TRBD1. The V and J ends lost 3 bases and 1 base, in that order; junction bases with no gene match: 11. There are 17 residues in the CDR3. Germline V gene lookup returns CDR1 SGDLS and CDR2 YYNGEE. CDR3 region: CASSGTGQENINYGYTF. CDR3 nucleotide sequence: TGTGCCAGCAGCGGAACGGGACAGGAGAACATTAACTATGGCTACACCTTC.

This clone was found once. This rearrangement joins TRBV7-6 to TRBJ2-7; possibly TRBD1 for D (6 bases). Trimming removed 0 bases from V and 2 bases from J, with 14 bases in between. The CDR3 runs 16 residues. The germline gives CDR1 SGHVS, CDR2 FNYEAQ. The CDR3 DNA reads as TGTGCCAGCAGCTTAGCGACTGGACAGAAGACCTACGAGCAGTACTTC. Translated: CASSLATGQKTYEQYF.

This chain connects TRBV19 to TRBJ2-1; 9 nucleotides line up with TRBD1. The germline V gene has CDR1 LNHDA and CDR2 SQIVND (reference sequence). The CDR3 has 16 amino acids. The trim removed 5 bases at V and 9 bases at J, leaving 14 bases unmatched. CDR3 bases: TGTGCCAGTAGTGCAGGACCGGGACAGGGTTTTGTTGAGCAGTTCTTC. Its translation: CASSAGPGQGFVEQFF.

This clone came up once. V usage is TRBV11-3 and J usage is TRBJ2-1; 13 bases line up with TRBD2. From germline, CDR1 is SGHNT and CDR2 YENEEA. J lost 4 bases, V lost 3 bases, and 9 bases had no gene match. This CDR3 contains 18 residues. CDR3 region: CASSLTSGRRTGYNEQFF. The CDR3 coding sequence is TGTGCCAGCAGCTTGACTAGCGGGAGGCGGACGGGATACAATGAGCAGTTCTTC.

This chain uses TRBV28 with TRBJ1-1; a weak D match, TRBD1 (6 bases). CDR3 length equals 14 residues. Germline V CDR1 and CDR2: MDHEN, SYDVKM. The V and J ends lost 2 bases and 1 base respectively, with 8 bases between them. The CDR3 is CASSLKGENTEAFF. The DNA of the CDR3 is TGTGCCAGCAGTTTAAAGGGGGAGAACACTGAAGCTTTCTTT.

The chain combines TRBV2 with TRBJ2-7; possibly TRBD1 for D (6 bases). The CDR3 is 14 amino acids. Germline values: CDR1 SNHLY, CDR2 FYNNEI. Deletions cut 6 bases from V and 4 bases from J, with 16 bases between. The CDR3, as DNA: TGTGCCAGCAGAGATCAGGGGTACAATTACGAGCAGTACTTC. Protein sequence: CASRDQGYNYEQYF.

The chain has TRBV3-1 (or the pseudogene TRBV3-2) and TRBJ2-7, with 12 nucleotides matching TRBD1. The CDR3 is 14 amino acids. Looked up from germline, CDR1 is LGHDT and CDR2 is YNNKEL (reference sequence). The ends lost 3 bases at V and 6 bases at J; junction bases unmatched: 3. The CDR3 sequence is CASSQGDRGREQYF. CDR3 nucleotide sequence: TGTGCCAGCAGCCAGGGGGACAGGGGGCGCGAGCAGTACTTC.

The chain employs TRBV18 and TRBJ2-1, with 8 bases aligning to TRBD2. V gave up 6 bases and J gave up 3 bases; unmatched junction bases: 7. Germline V gives CDR1 KGHSH, CDR2 LQKENI. The CDR3 is 15 residues long. CDR3: CASSLGTRDYNEQFF. In DNA, the CDR3 is TGTGCCAGCTCTCTCGGGACTAGGGACTACAATGAGCAGTTCTTC.

The V and J genes are TRBV11-3 and TRBJ2-1; 8 bases map to TRBD1. J was trimmed by 8 bases and V by 5 bases; bases with no gene match: 8. Germline CDR1 reads SGHNT; CDR2 reads YENEEA. The CDR3 loop spans 14 amino acids. CDR3 sequence reads: CASSTRQGFDEQFF. Written as DNA, the CDR3 is TGTGCCAGCAGCACCCGACAGGGGTTCGATGAGCAGTTCTTC.

This clone was seen just once. This chain joins TRBV4-2 and TRBJ1-2; D gene unclear. The CDR3 runs to 14 residues. The germline gives CDR1 LGHNA, CDR2 YNFKEQ. The V end lost 0 bases, the J end lost 2 bases, and 7 bases lay between the germline ends. The CDR3 nucleotides read TGTGCCAGCAGCCAAGATGCGGGAAACTATGGCTACACCTTC. Residues: CASSQDAGNYGYTF.

J is TRBJ2-3 and V is TRBV12-5; maybe TRBD2 (5 bases). V lost 2 bases and J 7 bases, leaving 25 bases between the germline ends. CDR3 length equals 18 residues. Germline V CDR1 and CDR2: LGHNT, FRNRAP. CDR3 sequence (DNA): TGTGCTAGTGGTTTGCCCCGACTGGGGAGTACCCCCTCTAATACGCAGTATTTT. Translation gives CASGLPRLGSTPSNTQYF.

V is TRBV7-9 and J is TRBJ1-1; 7 bases line up with TRBD1. Germline CDR1 SEHNR, CDR2 FQNEAQ (reference sequence). CDR3 length: 17 residues. V lost 1 base, J lost 0 bases, and 8 bases stayed unmatched. CDR3 DNA: TGTGCCAGCAGCTTAGGTCGGGACAGTTTCTTGAACACTGAAGCTTTCTTT. This translates into CASSLGRDSFLNTEAFF. Full variable domain (remainder filled in from reference TRBV7-9 and TRBJ1-1): DTGVSQNPRHKITKRGQNVTFRCDPISEHNRLYWYRQTLGQGPEFLTYFQNEAQLEKSRLLSDRFSAERPKGSFSTLEIQRTEQGDSAMYLCASSLGRDSFLNTEAFFGQGTRLTVV.